This T cell receptor beta chain was identified in a study of T-cell reconstitution after alpha-beta-depleted transplantation in children. With regard to this clonotype: Its antigen is unknown.

Regarding the study as a whole: It was reported that alpha-beta T cells came from several hundred expanded graft clones (about two months after transplant). The origin of high day-60 TCRbeta diversity in some patients lay in surviving recipient T cells and thymic progenitors.

Construction of the TCRbeta library involved unique molecular identifiers. TCRdb recomputed calls from the PCR reads with MiXCR, one row per CDR3 protein. Among over 450,000 distinct CDR3 sequences listed, 10% to 13% were seen once. The source was PBMCs, collected before TCRalphabeta/CD19-depleted stem cell transplant. The sequence came from a child aged 2 to 10 with inherited bone marrow failure, due to receive a stem cell transplant.

The CDR3, as DNA: TGTGCCAGCAGCTCAGGAATGGGCTCCTACGAGCAGTACTTC. Its protein is CASSSGMGSYEQYF. The chain couples TRBV6-2 or TRBV6-3 to TRBJ2-7, with D unclear. The CDR3 contains 14 residues. From germline, CDR1 is MNHEY and CDR2 SVGEGT. Trimming stripped 6 bases from V and 0 bases from J, with 12 bases between.